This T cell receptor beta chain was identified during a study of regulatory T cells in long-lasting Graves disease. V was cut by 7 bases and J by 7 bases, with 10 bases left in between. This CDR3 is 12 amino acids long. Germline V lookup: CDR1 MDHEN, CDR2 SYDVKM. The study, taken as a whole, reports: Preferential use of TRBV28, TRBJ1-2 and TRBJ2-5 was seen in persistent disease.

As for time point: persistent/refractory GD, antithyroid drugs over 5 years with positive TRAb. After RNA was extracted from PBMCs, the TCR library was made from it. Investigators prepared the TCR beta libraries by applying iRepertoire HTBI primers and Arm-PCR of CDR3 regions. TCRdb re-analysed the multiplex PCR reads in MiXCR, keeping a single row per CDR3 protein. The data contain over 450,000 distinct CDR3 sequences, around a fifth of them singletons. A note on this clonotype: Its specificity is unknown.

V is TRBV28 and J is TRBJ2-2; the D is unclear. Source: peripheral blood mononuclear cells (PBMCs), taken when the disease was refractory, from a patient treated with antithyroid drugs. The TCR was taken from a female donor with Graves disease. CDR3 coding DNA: TGTGCCAGCACCCTATTGAGCGGGGAGCTGTTTTTT. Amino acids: CASTLLSGELFF.